This TCR beta chain originates from a study of blood T cell repertoires in COVID-19 (dated by TCRdb to 2018 to 2020). Broadly, across the study: Collaborator samples came from the United States, Italy and Spain and covered acute and convalescent phases of COVID-19. The material from the prospective study consisted of cDNA or gDNA derived from T cells, B-cell-depleted T cells, or PBMCs. The dataset comprised deeply sampled blood TCRbeta repertoires from subjects exposed to, actively infected with, or recovered from COVID-19. The repertoires were released in a freely available public database intended as a resource for research on the immune response to SARS-CoV-2. Samples came from the ongoing ImmuneRACE study (first 160 participants) plus 1,254 subjects from 6 global collaborators. The sample metadata nearly always contained a de-identified subject ID, COVID-19 status, age in years and sex. Where HLA class I and class II types were available, the types were taken from metadata supplied by the sample provider, not from assay-based typing. Results the study describes overall, beyond this receptor: How much clinical and demographic metadata was included differed by source and by participant, and the metadata was provided uncurated.

Collaborating institutions collected whole blood in K2EDTA tubes following their own protocols. Collaborator samples were shipped for TCRbeta analysis as frozen whole blood, isolated PBMCs, or DNA extracted from either sample type. TCRbeta CDR3 regions were amplified from genomic DNA by means of the immunoSEQ Assay, a bias-controlled multiplex PCR. Per the source publication's procedure: Nucleated cell counts per sample were estimated from amplification of reference gene primers within the assay. Sequence reads were collapsed and filtered to measure the absolute abundance of every unique TCRbeta CDR3 rearrangement. Productive Simpson clonality was computed per sample as the square root of Simpson's diversity index over productive rearrangements. TCRdb mirrors the immuneACCESS table, restricted to in-frame sequences. Some clones are absent from its copies; in checked studies, under half trace to an unresolved V gene, and the reason for the others is unknown. Clone size and the V and J calls come from that table; the DNA yielded D and trimming. In all, the sample holds roughly 110,000 clones, and roughly two thirds of those were seen once. The ten largest clones capture approximately 0.9% of the sample.

As concerns this clone: No antigen is known for it. Base qualities were left out, and no much larger clone turns up one base away.

CDR1 and CDR2 are read off the germline V gene as MNHEY and SVGAGI. From the cysteine up to the phenylalanine, the CDR3 has a length of 14 residues. The entry retains the CDR3 DNA only, 42 bases that are in frame from base 1. Trimming removed 5 bases from V and 4 bases from J, leaving 12 bases between the germline ends. This sequence uses TRBV6-5 and TRBJ1-5; TRBD1 is a possible D gene, resting on 5 matching bases. Sequencing input: peripheral blood. This sequence was found in a human donor with acute or convalescent COVID-19. The donor label of this sample is uncertain. The CDR3 protein is CASSPPPGNQPQHF. The DNA sequence is given as TGTGCCAGCAGTCCCCCTCCAGGGAATCAGCCCCAGCATTTT.